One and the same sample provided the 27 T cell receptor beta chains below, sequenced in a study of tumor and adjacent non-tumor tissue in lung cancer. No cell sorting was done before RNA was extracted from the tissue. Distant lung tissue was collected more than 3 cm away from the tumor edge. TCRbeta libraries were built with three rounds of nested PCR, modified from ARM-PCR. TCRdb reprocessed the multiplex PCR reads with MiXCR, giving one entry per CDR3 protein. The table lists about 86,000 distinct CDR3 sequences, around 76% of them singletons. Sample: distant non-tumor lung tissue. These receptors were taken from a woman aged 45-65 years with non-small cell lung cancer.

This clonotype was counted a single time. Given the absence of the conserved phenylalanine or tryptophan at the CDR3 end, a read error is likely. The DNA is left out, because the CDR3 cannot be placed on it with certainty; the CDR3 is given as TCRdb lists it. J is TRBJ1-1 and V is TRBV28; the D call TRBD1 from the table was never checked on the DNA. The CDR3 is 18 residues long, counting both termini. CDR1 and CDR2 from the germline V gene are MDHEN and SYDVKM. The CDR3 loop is CASSLHPGSTGIDTEAYS.

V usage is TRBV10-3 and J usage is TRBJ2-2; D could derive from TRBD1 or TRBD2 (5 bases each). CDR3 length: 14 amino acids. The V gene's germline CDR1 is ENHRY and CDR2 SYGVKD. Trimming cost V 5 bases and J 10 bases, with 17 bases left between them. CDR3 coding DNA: TGTGCCATCAGTCGGGACCCCTACACTGTGGAGCTGTTTTTT. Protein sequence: CAISRDPYTVELFF.

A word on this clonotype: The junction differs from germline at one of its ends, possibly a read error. The CDR3 spells CASGSGATNEQFF. As DNA, the CDR3 is TGTGCCAGCGGCTCAGGGGCCACCAATGAACAGTTCTTC. The chain uses TRBV11-3 and TRBJ2-1, with a possible D match to TRBD1 (6 bases). From germline, CDR1 is SGHNT and CDR2 YENEEA. This CDR3 has 13 amino acids.

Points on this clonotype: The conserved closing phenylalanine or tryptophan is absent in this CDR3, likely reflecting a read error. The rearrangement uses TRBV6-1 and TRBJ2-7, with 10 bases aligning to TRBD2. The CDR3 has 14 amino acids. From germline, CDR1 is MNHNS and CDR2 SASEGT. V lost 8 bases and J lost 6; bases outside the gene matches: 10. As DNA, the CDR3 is TGTGCCAGCTCACCCCTAGCGGGAGAACTCGAGCAGTACCTC. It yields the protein CASSPLAGELEQYL.

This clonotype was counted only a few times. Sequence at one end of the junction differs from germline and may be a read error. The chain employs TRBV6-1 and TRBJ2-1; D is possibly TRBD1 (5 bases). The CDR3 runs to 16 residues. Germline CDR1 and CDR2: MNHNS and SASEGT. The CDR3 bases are TGTGCCAGCAGTGAAGCGATCGGCCAGGGAAACAATGGGCAGTTCTTC. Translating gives CASSEAIGQGNNGQFF.

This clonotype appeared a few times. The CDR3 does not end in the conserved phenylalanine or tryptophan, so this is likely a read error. The CDR3 DNA is TGTGCCAGCAGTAGGGTGGACACTGAAGCTTTCTCT. Translating gives CASSRVDTEAFS. The V and J genes are TRBV6-1 and TRBJ1-1; D gene ambiguous. Trimming took 5 bases from V and 3 from J, leaving 7 bases between them. The CDR3 length is 12 residues. Germline V gene lookup returns CDR1 MNHNS and CDR2 SASEGT.

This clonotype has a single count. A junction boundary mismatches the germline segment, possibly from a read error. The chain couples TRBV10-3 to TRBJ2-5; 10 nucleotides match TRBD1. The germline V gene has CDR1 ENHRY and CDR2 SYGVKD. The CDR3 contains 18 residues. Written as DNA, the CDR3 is TGTGCCATCAGTGAGGCGACCCTGGGACAGGGGCTTGGAGAGACCCAGAACTTC. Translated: CAISEATLGQGLGETQNF.

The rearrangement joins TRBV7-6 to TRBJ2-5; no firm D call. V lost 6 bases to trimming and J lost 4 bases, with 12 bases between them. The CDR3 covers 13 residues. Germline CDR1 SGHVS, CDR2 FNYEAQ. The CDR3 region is CASRYGRLETQYF. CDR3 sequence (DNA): TGTGCCAGCAGGTATGGACGGCTAGAGACCCAGTACTTC.

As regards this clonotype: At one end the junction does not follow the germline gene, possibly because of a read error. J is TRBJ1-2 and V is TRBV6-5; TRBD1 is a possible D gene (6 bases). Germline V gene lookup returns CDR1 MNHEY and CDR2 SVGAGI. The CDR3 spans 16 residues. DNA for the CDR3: TGTGTCAACAGTTACTCCGTTAAGTCAGGGGTCTATGGCAACACCTTC. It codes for CVNSYSVKSGVYGNTF.

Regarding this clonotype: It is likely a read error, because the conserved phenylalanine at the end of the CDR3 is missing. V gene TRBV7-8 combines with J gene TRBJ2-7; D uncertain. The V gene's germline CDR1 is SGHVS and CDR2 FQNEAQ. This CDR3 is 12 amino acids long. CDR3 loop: CASSVGGYEQYL. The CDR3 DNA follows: TGCGCCAGCAGCGTTGGTGGTTACGAGCAGTACTTA.

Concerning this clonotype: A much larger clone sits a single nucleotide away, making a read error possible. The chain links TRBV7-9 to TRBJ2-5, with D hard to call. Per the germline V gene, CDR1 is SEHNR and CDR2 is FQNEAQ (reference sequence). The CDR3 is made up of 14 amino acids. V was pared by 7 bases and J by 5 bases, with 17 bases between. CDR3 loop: CASNPPKLHETQYF. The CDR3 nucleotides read TGTGCCAGCAATCCACCGAAACTCCATGAGACCCAGTACTTC.

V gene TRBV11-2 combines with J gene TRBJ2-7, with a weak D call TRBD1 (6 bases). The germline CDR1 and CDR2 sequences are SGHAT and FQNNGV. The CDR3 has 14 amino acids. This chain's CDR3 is CGGSSLQGTHEQYF. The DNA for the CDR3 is TGTGGCGGCAGCTCTCTACAGGGAACCCACGAGCAGTACTTC.

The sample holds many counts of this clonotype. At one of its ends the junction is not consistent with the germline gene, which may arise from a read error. The DNA of the CDR3 is TGTGCCAGCAGCCAAGCCGACAGGAGAAGCACCGGGGAGCTGCTTTTT. Translated, it gives CASSQADRRSTGELLF. This chain joins TRBV5-4 and TRBJ2-2, with a tentative D call TRBD1 (6 bases). CDR3 length equals 16 residues. The germline V gene encodes CDR1 SGHNT and CDR2 YYREEE (reference sequence).

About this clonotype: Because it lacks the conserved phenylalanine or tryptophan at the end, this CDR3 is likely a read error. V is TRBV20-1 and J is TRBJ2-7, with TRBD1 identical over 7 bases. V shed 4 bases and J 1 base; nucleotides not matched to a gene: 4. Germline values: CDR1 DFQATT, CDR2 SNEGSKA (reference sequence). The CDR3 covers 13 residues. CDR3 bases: TGCAGTGCTACCCGGACAGGATCCTACGAGCAGTACTTA. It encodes CSATRTGSYEQYL.

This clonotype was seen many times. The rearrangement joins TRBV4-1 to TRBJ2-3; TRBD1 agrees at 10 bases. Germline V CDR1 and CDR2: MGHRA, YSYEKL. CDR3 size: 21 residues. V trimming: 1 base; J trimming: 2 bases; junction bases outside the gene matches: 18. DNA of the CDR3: TGCGCCAGCAGCCAAGGGATTCTAGGGACAGGGGCTTTTGGGACCACAGATACGCAGTATTTT. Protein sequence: CASSQGILGTGAFGTTDTQYF.

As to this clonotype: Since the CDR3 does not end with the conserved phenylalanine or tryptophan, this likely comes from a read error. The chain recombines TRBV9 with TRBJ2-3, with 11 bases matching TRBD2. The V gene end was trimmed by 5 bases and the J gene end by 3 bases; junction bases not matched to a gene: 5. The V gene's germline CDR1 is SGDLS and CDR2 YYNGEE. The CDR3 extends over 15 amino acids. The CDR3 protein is CASSVTSGSTDTQYC. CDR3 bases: TGTGCCAGCAGTGTTACTAGCGGGAGTACAGATACGCAGTATTGT.

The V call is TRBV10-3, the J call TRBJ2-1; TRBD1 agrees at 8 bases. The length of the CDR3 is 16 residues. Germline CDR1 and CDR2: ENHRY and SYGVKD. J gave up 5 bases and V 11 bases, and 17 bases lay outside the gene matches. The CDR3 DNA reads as TGTGCCGTTAGTGACCAACAGGGGGTAGGGAACAATGAGCAGTTCTTC. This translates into CAVSDQQGVGNNEQFF.

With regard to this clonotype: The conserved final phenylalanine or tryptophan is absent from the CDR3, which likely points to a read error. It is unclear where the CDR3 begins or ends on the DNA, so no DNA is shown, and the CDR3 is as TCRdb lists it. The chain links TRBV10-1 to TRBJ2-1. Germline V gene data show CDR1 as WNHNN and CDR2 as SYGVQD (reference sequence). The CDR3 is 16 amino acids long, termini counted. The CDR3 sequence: CASSEYWQSSYNEQFL.

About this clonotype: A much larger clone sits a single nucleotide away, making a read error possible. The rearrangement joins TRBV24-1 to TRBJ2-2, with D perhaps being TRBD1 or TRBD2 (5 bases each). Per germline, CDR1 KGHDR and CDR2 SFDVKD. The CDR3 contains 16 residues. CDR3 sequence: CATGDRRGANTGDLFF. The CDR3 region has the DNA TGTGCCACCGGGGACCGAAGGGGCGCGAACACCGGGGACCTGTTTTTT.

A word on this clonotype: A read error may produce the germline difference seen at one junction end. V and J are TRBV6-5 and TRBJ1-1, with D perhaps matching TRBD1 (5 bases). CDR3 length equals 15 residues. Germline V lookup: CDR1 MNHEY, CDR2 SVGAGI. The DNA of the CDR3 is TGTCCCAGCAGTCAACCCCAGGGATGGGGCACTGAAGCTTTCTTT. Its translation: CPSSQPQGWGTEAFF.

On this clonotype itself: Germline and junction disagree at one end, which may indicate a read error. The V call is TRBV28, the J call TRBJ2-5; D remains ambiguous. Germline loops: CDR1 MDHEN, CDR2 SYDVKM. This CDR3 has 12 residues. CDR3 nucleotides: TGTTCCAGCACCACGCCACGTGGGACCCAGTACTTC. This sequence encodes CSSTTPRGTQYF.

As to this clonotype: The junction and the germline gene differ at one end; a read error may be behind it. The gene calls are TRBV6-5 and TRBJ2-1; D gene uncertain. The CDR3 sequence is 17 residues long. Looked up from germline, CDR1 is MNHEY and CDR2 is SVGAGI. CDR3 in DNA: TGTACCAGCATTTACTCCTTTGCCCCCAGCTCCTACAATGAGCAGTTCTTT. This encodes CTSIYSFAPSSYNEQFF.

This CDR3 reads CASKRYLAGVASTGELFF. The CDR3 DNA reads TGTGCCAGTAAACGCTACCTAGCGGGAGTGGCGAGCACCGGGGAGCTGTTTTTT. The J gene is TRBJ2-2, the V gene TRBV6-2 or TRBV6-3, with 10 bases that match TRBD2. This CDR3 is 18 amino acids long. The ends lost 9 bases at V and 4 bases at J; junction bases unmatched: 17. Germline CDR1 is MNHEY and CDR2 is SVGEGT.

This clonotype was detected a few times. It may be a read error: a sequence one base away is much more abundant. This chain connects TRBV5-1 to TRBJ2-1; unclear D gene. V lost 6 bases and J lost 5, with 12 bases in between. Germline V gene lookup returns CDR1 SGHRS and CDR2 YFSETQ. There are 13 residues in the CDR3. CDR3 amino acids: CASNSRWNNEQFF. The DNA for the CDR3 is TGCGCCAGCAACTCTCGATGGAACAATGAGCAGTTCTTC.

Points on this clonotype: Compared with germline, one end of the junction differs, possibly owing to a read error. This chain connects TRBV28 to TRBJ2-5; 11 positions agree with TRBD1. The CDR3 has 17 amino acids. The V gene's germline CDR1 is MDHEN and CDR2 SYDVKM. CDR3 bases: TGTGCTAGCACTTTATCGGGGACAGGGGGTATAGGGGAGACCCAGTACTTC. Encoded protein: CASTLSGTGGIGETQYF.

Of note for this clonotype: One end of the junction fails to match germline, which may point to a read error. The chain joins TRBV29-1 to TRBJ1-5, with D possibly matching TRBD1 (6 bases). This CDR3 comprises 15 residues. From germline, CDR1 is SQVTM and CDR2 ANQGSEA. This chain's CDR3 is CSATSPGGSNQSQHF. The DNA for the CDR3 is TGCAGCGCCACCTCGCCGGGGGGCAGCAATCAGTCCCAGCATTTT.

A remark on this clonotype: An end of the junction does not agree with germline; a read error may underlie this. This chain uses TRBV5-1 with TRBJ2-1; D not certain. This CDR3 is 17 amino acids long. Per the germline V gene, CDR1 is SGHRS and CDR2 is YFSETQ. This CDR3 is CASSSGSQRSSYNEQFF. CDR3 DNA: TGCGCAAGCAGCTCCGGGTCCCAAAGATCCTCCTACAATGAGCAGTTCTTC.